The 25 T cell receptor beta chains listed next were all sequenced from one sample in a study of post-analysis software for immune sequencing data. Study findings and constraints: Roughly five TRBV segments appeared more often in patients than in controls, and TRBV5-6, TRBV5-1 and TRBV20-1 were among these.

The TCR beta cDNA libraries carried unique molecular identifiers. TCRdb reprocessed the PCR reads via MiXCR and lists one record per CDR3 protein. In the table there are about 500,000 distinct CDR3 sequences, nearly 45% of which are singletons. These receptors lack a known antigen. The material sequenced was blood. The receptors were sampled from a girl aged 5 to 17 with multiple sclerosis.

This rearrangement joins TRBV9 to TRBJ2-3; 9 bases align to TRBD2. Trimming took 6 bases from V and 3 from J; bases not matched to a gene: 8. Germline V CDR1 and CDR2: SGDLS, YYNGEE. The CDR3 consists of 15 residues. CDR3 protein: CASTQGAGGTDTQYF. The DNA for the CDR3 is TGTGCCAGCACCCAAGGAGCGGGAGGAACAGATACGCAGTATTTT.

In its sample, this clonotype was seen a few times. The chain has TRBV20-1 and TRBJ1-6; 7 nucleotides align to TRBD1. The CDR3 consists of 14 residues. CDR1 is DFQATT and CDR2 is SNEGSKA in the germline V gene (reference sequence). V dropped 0 bases and J dropped 5; count of bases not matched to a gene: 1. CDR3 sequence: CSARETGDNSPLHF. The CDR3 DNA reads TGCAGTGCTAGAGAAACAGGGGATAATTCACCCCTCCACTTT.

The rearrangement links TRBV14 to TRBJ1-2; D is possibly TRBD1 (5 bases). Germline V gives CDR1 SGHDN, CDR2 FVKESK. The V and J ends lost 4 bases and 8 bases respectively, with 11 bases between them. The CDR3 runs 12 residues. The CDR3 loop is CASSRLRDGYTF. The CDR3 DNA reads TGTGCCAGCAGCCGTTTAAGGGACGGCTACACCTTC.

V usage is TRBV5-1 and J usage is TRBJ2-3, with 10 bases fitting TRBD1. This CDR3 has 14 residues. In germline, CDR1 is SGHRS, CDR2 YFSETQ. V was clipped by 4 bases and J by 6 bases; unmatched bases: 5. CDR3 loop: CASSRDRGFDTQYF. CDR3 nucleotides: TGCGCCAGCAGCCGGGACAGGGGATTCGATACGCAGTATTTT.

The sample holds one count of this clonotype. V usage is TRBV7-9 and J usage is TRBJ2-1; D uncertain. Trimming took 1 base from V and 6 from J, leaving 13 bases between them. The germline V gene has CDR1 SEHNR and CDR2 FQNEAQ (reference sequence). The CDR3 is 15 residues long. CDR3 nucleotide sequence: TGTGCCAGCAGCTTAGATCTCACGGACCGCAATGAGCAGTTCTTC. The encoded protein is CASSLDLTDRNEQFF.

This clonotype was seen only a few times. The gene calls are TRBV29-1 and TRBJ2-1, with TRBD2 identical over 11 bases. CDR3 length: 14 residues. V dropped 1 base and J dropped 6; count of bases not matched to a gene: 2. Germline lookup yields CDR1 SQVTM and CDR2 ANQGSEA. This CDR3 is CSVEAGLAGNEQFF. CDR3 in DNA: TGCAGCGTTGAAGCCGGACTAGCGGGCAATGAGCAGTTCTTC.

The table lists this clonotype with a few counts. The chain links TRBV5-1 to TRBJ2-1, with TRBD2 matching over 11 bases. V was clipped by 0 bases and J by 7 bases; unmatched bases: 6. The CDR3 runs 16 residues. Germline V gene lookup returns CDR1 SGHRS and CDR2 YFSETQ. The CDR3 sequence: CASSLATSGATNEQFF. As DNA, the CDR3 is TGCGCCAGCAGCTTGGCGACTAGCGGGGCTACGAATGAGCAGTTCTTC.

This clonotype was seen only a few times. The chain combines TRBV18 with TRBJ2-7, with a weak D call TRBD2 (6 bases). Germline CDR1 and CDR2: KGHSH and LQKENI. The CDR3 covers 14 residues. V was cut by 8 bases and J by 5 bases, with 19 bases left in between. CDR3 nucleotides: TGTGCCAGCCGAACCTCGGGACTCGGCGACGAGCAGTACTTC. Encoded protein: CASRTSGLGDEQYF. The full variable domain, completed using reference TRBV18 and TRBJ2-7, is NAGVMQNPRHLVRRRGQEARLRCSPMKGHSHVYWYRQLPEEGLKFMVYLQKENIIDESGMPKERFSAEFPKEGPSILRIQQVVRGDSAAYFCASRTSGLGDEQYFGPGTRLTVT.

The table lists this clonotype with a few counts. This rearrangement joins TRBV6-1 to TRBJ2-3; TRBD2 agrees at 7 bases. The CDR3 has 14 residues. The V gene end was trimmed by 1 base and the J gene end by 2 bases; junction bases not matched to a gene: 0. Per germline, CDR1 MNHNS and CDR2 SASEGT. CDR3 sequence: CASSEERDTDTQYF. The CDR3 DNA sequence: TGTGCCAGCAGTGAAGAGCGGGACACAGATACGCAGTATTTT.

The chain links TRBV3-1 to TRBJ2-1; perhaps TRBD1 as D (5 bases). CDR3 size: 13 residues. V lost 0 bases, J lost 7 bases, and 7 bases lay in between. Per germline, CDR1 LGHDT and CDR2 YNNKEL (reference sequence). The CDR3 coding sequence is TGTGCCAGCAGCCAAGAATCAGGGAATGAGCAGTTCTTC. It yields the protein CASSQESGNEQFF.

This sequence joins TRBV7-2 and TRBJ1-5, with D perhaps TRBD1 (6 bases). The CDR3 sequence is 16 residues long. V was shortened by 4 bases and J by 2 bases, with 15 bases between the two germline ends. Per germline, CDR1 SGHTA and CDR2 FQGNSA. The CDR3 DNA sequence: TGTGCCAGCAGCTCGGACAGCCAGTGGGGCAATCAGCCCCAGCATTTT. This translates into CASSSDSQWGNQPQHF.

CDR3 amino acids: CSVSPGTGVENEQFF. In DNA form, the CDR3 reads TGCAGCGTATCCCCCGGGACAGGGGTTGAGAATGAGCAGTTCTTC. The chain is built from TRBV29-1 and TRBJ2-1; TRBD1 aligns across 10 bases. Per germline, CDR1 SQVTM and CDR2 ANQGSEA. The CDR3 spans 15 residues. J gave up 7 bases and V 6 bases, and 12 bases lay outside the gene matches.

The sample holds a few counts of this clonotype. This chain joins TRBV15 and TRBJ2-1; the D is unclear. There are 14 residues in the CDR3. Germline values: CDR1 LNHNV, CDR2 YYDKDF (reference sequence). V lost 1 base and J lost 8, with 12 bases in between. CDR3 in DNA: TGTGCCACCAGCAGAGTGGGGTGGTTTGATGAGCAGTTCTTC. Its translation is CATSRVGWFDEQFF.

The chain carries TRBV4-2 and TRBJ2-1; 9 positions match TRBD2. Germline values: CDR1 LGHNA, CDR2 YNFKEQ. J lost 4 bases, V lost 1 base, and 8 bases had no gene match. The CDR3 has 17 amino acids. CDR3 in DNA: TGTGCCAGCAGCCAAGGGGAAAGCGGGAGGTTATACAATGAGCAGTTCTTC. Protein product: CASSQGESGRLYNEQFF.

This clonotype turned up a few times. The chain is built from TRBV5-1 and TRBJ2-6; D gene unclear. The length of the CDR3 is 15 residues. The V end lost 4 bases, the J end lost 0 bases, and 8 bases lay between the germline ends. Germline-derived CDR1 and CDR2 are SGHRS and YFSETQ. The CDR3 protein is CASSPSFSGANVLTF. The CDR3, as DNA: TGCGCCAGCAGCCCATCATTCTCTGGGGCCAACGTCCTGACTTTC.

The table lists this clonotype with a few counts. The gene calls are TRBV6-4 and TRBJ1-6, with a possible D match to TRBD1 (5 bases). The CDR3 sequence is 14 residues long. The V gene lost 2 bases and the J gene lost 5 bases, with 7 bases spanning the gap. Germline values: CDR1 MRHNA, CDR2 SNTAGT. The CDR3 nucleotides are TGTGCCAGCAGTGACAGGGGCGATAATTCACCCCTCCACTTT. As protein: CASSDRGDNSPLHF.

J is TRBJ2-7 and V is TRBV29-1; 7 bases agree with TRBD2. CDR1 is SQVTM and CDR2 is ANQGSEA in the germline V gene. The CDR3 runs to 13 residues. V was pared by 6 bases and J by 0 bases, with 5 bases of the junction left unmatched. The DNA of the CDR3 is TGCAGCGTCCAGGGAGGGTTCTCCTACGAGCAGTACTTC. It yields the protein CSVQGGFSYEQYF.

This chain uses TRBV5-1 with TRBJ2-2; D unclear. V gave up 1 base and J gave up 7 bases, with 5 bases separating them. The CDR3 covers 12 residues. Germline assignment: CDR1 SGHRS and CDR2 YFSETQ. Here the CDR3 reads CASSLTNGELFF. CDR3 nucleotide sequence: TGCGCCAGCAGCTTGACCAACGGGGAGCTGTTTTTT.

The rearrangement joins TRBV9 to TRBJ1-5; TRBD1 matches 8 bases. V dropped 3 bases and J dropped 0; count of bases not matched to a gene: 2. In germline, CDR1 is SGDLS, CDR2 YYNGEE. This CDR3 has 15 amino acids. CDR3: CASSAGQGSNQPQHF. CDR3 in DNA: TGTGCCAGCAGCGCCGGACAGGGTAGCAATCAGCCCCAGCATTTT.

The table lists this clonotype with many counts. V and J are TRBV7-2 and TRBJ2-1; 7 bases are shared with TRBD2. This CDR3 has 15 amino acids. Germline assignment: CDR1 SGHTA and CDR2 FQGNSA. Trimming took 0 bases from V and 4 from J; bases not matched to a gene: 3. The CDR3 bases are TGTGCCAGCAGCTTAGCGCTAGCGGTGTACAATGAGCAGTTCTTC. Its protein product is CASSLALAVYNEQFF.

This clonotype was detected only a few times. The rearrangement joins TRBV20-1 to TRBJ1-5, with D maybe TRBD1 (6 bases). CDR1 and CDR2 from the germline V gene are DFQATT and SNEGSKA (reference sequence). V lost 1 base and J 7 bases, leaving 14 bases between the germline ends. The CDR3 length is 14 residues. CDR3 bases: TGCAGTGCTAGAGTGTCAGGGGATGGACAGCCCCAGCATTTT. Its protein product is CSARVSGDGQPQHF.

In this sample, this clonotype turned up a few times. At one end the junction does not follow the germline gene, possibly because of a read error. This chain uses TRBV7-7 with TRBJ2-3; 8 bases align to TRBD2. The CDR3 length is 19 residues. Germline lookup yields CDR1 SSHAT and CDR2 FNYEAQ (reference sequence). The CDR3 sequence is CASSLGGTSRGPATDTQYF. CDR3 bases: TGTGCTAGCAGCTTAGGAGGGACTAGTCGGGGTCCTGCCACAGATACGCAGTATTTT.

The genes are TRBV10-3 and TRBJ2-7; D is ambiguous. CDR1 is ENHRY and CDR2 is SYGVKD in the germline V gene. The V end was cut by 2 bases, the J end by 4 bases, with 6 bases between. The CDR3 covers 12 residues. The CDR3 is CAISELVYEQYF. DNA for the CDR3: TGTGCCATCAGTGAGCTAGTTTACGAGCAGTACTTC.

This clonotype occurred a few times. The rearrangement uses TRBV5-4 and TRBJ2-1; 9 nucleotides match TRBD1. Losses at the gene ends were 4 bases for V and 8 bases for J; bases not matched to a gene: 10. CDR1 is SGHNT, CDR2 YYREEE, per germline (reference sequence). The CDR3 runs 15 residues. This CDR3 reads CASSAPGQGVDEQFF. The CDR3 region has the DNA TGTGCCAGCAGCGCGCCGGGACAGGGTGTGGATGAGCAGTTCTTC. Looking up the rest from reference TRBV5-4 and TRBJ2-1 gives the full variable domain: ETGVTQSPTHLIKTRGQQVTLRCSSQSGHNTVSWYQQALGQGPQFIFQYYREEENGRGNFPPRFSGLQFPNYSSELNVNALELDDSALYLCASSAPGQGVDEQFFGPGTRLTVL.

The chain links TRBV5-6 to TRBJ1-2; D ambiguous. The V and J ends lost 1 base and 4 bases respectively, with 14 bases between them. Germline values: CDR1 SGHDT, CDR2 YYEEEE. This CDR3 is built from 15 residues. DNA of the CDR3: TGTGCCAGCAGCTTGTCTTACGCCAAGTCCTATGGCTACACCTTC. It specifies CASSLSYAKSYGYTF. The complete variable domain, with remaining parts taken from reference TRBV5-6 and TRBJ1-2, reads DAGVTQSPTHLIKTRGQQVTLRCSPKSGHDTVSWYQQALGQGPQFIFQYYEEEERQRGNFPDRFSGHQFPNYSSELNVNALLLGDSALYLCASSLSYAKSYGYTFGSGTRLTVV.